This TCR beta chain comes out of a study of blood T cell repertoires in COVID-19. In the study overall: Sites across the United States, Italy and Spain contributed samples from acute and convalescent COVID-19. PBMCs, B-cell-depleted T cells, or T cells provided the cDNA or gDNA that made up the material.

The CDR3 is 13 residues long. The V and J ends lost 6 bases and 2 bases respectively, with 8 bases between them. The germline gives CDR1 MDHEN, CDR2 SYDVKM. Authors' processing steps: Estimates of nucleated cell counts were drawn from the amplification of reference gene primers. The assay was immunoSEQ multiplex PCR, and TCRdb's table has in-frame clones only and misses some. V and J calls and clone size follow that table, whereas D and trimming were derived from the DNA. Among about 52,000 clones listed, about nine tenths were seen once. V gene TRBV28 combines with J gene TRBJ1-3; D gene unclear. The clonotype was recovered from a man aged 80 or over with active or convalescent COVID-19. The sequenced sample consisted of peripheral blood. The CDR3 reads CASRYSTGNTIYF. The CDR3 bases are TGTGCCAGCAGGTACTCTACTGGAAACACCATATATTTT.